A selection of T cell receptor beta chains follows, all from one sample in a study of T cell responses to AZD1222 COVID-19 vaccine. Sequencing used immunoSEQ multiplex PCR; TCRdb keeps in-frame clones, though not all of them. The sample yields 75,000 to 90,000 clones, roughly 86% seen once. Material: peripheral blood, obtained on day 0 of AZD1222 vaccination. These TCRs come from an adult in good health. Each CDR3 is given with its conserved first and last residue. The D gene is left open where the match is weak. The listing skips clone size in some rows; elsewhere it reads once, few, many or a size class.

TRBV13,TRBJ2-7,TRBD2,-,CASSFTSGKGFDEQYF,TGTGCCAGCAGCTTCACTAGCGGGAAGGGGTTCGACGAGCAGTACTTC
TRBV27,TRBJ2-7,TRBD2,-,CASSNGVGTRVYEQYF,TGTGCCAGCTCCAATGGCGTCGGGACTAGAGTCTACGAGCAGTACTTC
TRBV2,TRBJ2-2,-,once,CASRLENTGELFF,TGTGCCAGTCGACTGGAGAACACCGGGGAGCTGTTTTTT
TRBV13,TRBJ2-1,TRBD2,-,CASSLGSSGGQFRHNEQFF,TGTGCCAGCAGCTTAGGGTCTAGCGGGGGGCAGTTCCGTCACAATGAGCAGTTCTTC
TRBV19,TRBJ2-5,TRBD1,-,CASSGRQGANQETQYF,TGTGCCAGTAGTGGAAGACAGGGGGCGAACCAAGAGACCCAGTACTTC
TRBV11-2,TRBJ2-7,-,-,CASSLEADEGYEQYF,TGTGCCAGCAGCCTCGAAGCGGACGAAGGTTACGAGCAGTACTTC
TRBV2,TRBJ1-2,TRBD1,-,CASSDRQGALNYGYTF,TGTGCCAGCAGTGATCGGCAGGGGGCTCTTAACTATGGCTACACCTTC
TRBV7-2,TRBJ1-4,-,-,CASSPPPHEKLFF,TGTGCCAGCAGCCCCCCCCCTCATGAAAAACTGTTTTTT
TRBV29-1,TRBJ1-5,-,-,CSVSLAAAQPQHF,TGCAGCGTTTCCCTTGCGGCGGCGCAGCCCCAGCATTTT
TRBV10-3,TRBJ1-5,-,-,CAISDELFGNQPQHF,TGTGCCATCAGTGACGAACTCTTCGGCAATCAGCCCCAGCATTTT
TRBV4-2,TRBJ1-5,-,-,CASSQDDGPQHF,TGTGCCAGCAGCCAAGATGACGGGCCCCAGCATTTT
TRBV11-2,TRBJ1-2,-,-,CASSFAGRTLAGYTF,TGTGCCAGCAGCTTCGCCGGGAGGACTCTAGCTGGCTACACCTTC
TRBV30,TRBJ1-4,-,-,CAWSATGGSYEKLFF,TGTGCCTGGAGTGCCACCGGGGGCTCCTATGAAAAACTGTTTTTT
TRBV2,TRBJ2-6,TRBD1,once,CASSAGTGTVLTF,TGTGCCAGCAGTGCCGGGACAGGAACCGTCCTGACTTTC
TRBV7-9,TRBJ1-4,-,-,CASSSPPRVEKLFF,TGTGCCAGCAGCTCCCCGCCCAGGGTCGAAAAACTGTTTTTT
TRBV7-2,TRBJ2-1,-,-,CASSLSGSRMFF,TGTGCCAGCAGCTTATCGGGTAGTAGGATGTTCTTC
TRBV6-5,TRBJ2-7,-,-,CASSSPFSYEQYF,TGTGCCAGCAGTAGCCCTTTTTCTTACGAGCAGTACTTC
TRBV6-5,TRBJ2-1,-,once,CASSDRQGGIEQFF,TGTGCCAGCAGCGACAGGCAGGGTGGCATTGAGCAGTTCTTC
TRBV11-3,TRBJ2-1,-,-,CASSFGSNEQFF,TGTGCCAGCAGCTTTGGAAGCAATGAGCAGTTCTTC
TRBV7-8,TRBJ1-2,TRBD1,-,CASSLGQTGVLGYTF,TGTGCCAGCAGCTTAGGCCAAACAGGGGTGTTGGGCTACACCTTC
TRBV15,TRBJ1-4,-,once,CATSLSGSIEKLFF,TGTGCCACCAGCTTGAGCGGCTCGATTGAAAAACTGTTTTTT
TRBV27,TRBJ2-7,TRBD1,few,CASSLGQDAYEQYF,TGTGCCAGCAGTCTCGGACAGGATGCGTACGAGCAGTACTTC
TRBV6-6,TRBJ1-2,-,-,CAGWGRAIANYGYTF,TGTGCCGGCTGGGGCAGGGCGATAGCTAACTATGGCTACACCTTC
TRBV24-1,TRBJ2-3,-,once,CATSATTGSSTDTQYF,TGTGCCACCAGTGCCACGACAGGATCTAGCACAGATACGCAGTATTTT